Sequencing of this T cell receptor (beta chain) was carried out in a study of OX40 agonist ivuxolimab in advanced cancers. CDR1 is LGHNA, CDR2 YNFKEQ, per germline. The J segment lost 2 bases and the V segment lost 0 bases, leaving 4 bases of the junction unmatched. This CDR3 is built from 18 residues. Profiled with immunoSEQ multiplex PCR; TCRdb holds only in-frame clones, not every one. The sample yields under 65,000 clones, roughly nine tenths seen once. V usage is TRBV4-2 and J usage is TRBJ2-2; TRBD2 matches at 12 bases. This specimen was CD4+ or CD8+ T cells sorted from blood, taken in a trial of the OX40 agonist ivuxolimab. The sequence came from an adult with an advanced solid tumor such as melanoma, head and neck, liver or kidney cancer. The chain's CDR3 is CASSQDQLAGGNTGELFF. The CDR3 bases are TGTGCCAGCAGCCAAGACCAACTAGCGGGGGGAAACACCGGGGAGCTGTTTTTT.